This T cell receptor beta chain originates from a study of cytotoxic CD8 clonotypes in ibrutinib-treated CLL. With respect to this clone: The antigen is not known.

Target depth was 1 in 200,000 to 1 in 1 million T cells, about 10x per clonotype. The repertoire was sequenced with immunoSEQ multiplex PCR; TCRdb's copy has only in-frame clones and lacks some. The top ten hold about 33% of the sample, which has around 97,000 clones, 60% to 80% seen once. Whole-study results and caveats: Clonality increased at ibrutinib response, then returned toward baseline at progression. Measured clonality at baseline was greater than in age-matched healthy donors and tracked with circulating CD8+ T-cell counts.

Germline-derived CDR1 and CDR2 are LGHNA and YSLEER. This CDR3 spans 15 amino acids. V was pared by 4 bases and J by 5 bases, with 7 bases of the junction left unmatched. The clonotype comes from a human donor with chronic lymphocytic leukemia. This chain links TRBV4-3 with TRBJ2-3, with 9 bases that match TRBD1. The sequencing here drew on PBMCs, taken after 12 months of ibrutinib treatment. CDR3 residues: CASSPTGGYEDTQYF. CDR3 bases: TGCGCCAGCAGCCCCACAGGGGGCTATGAAGATACGCAGTATTTT.